The rows below give T cell receptor beta chains drawn from one sample of a study of regulatory T cells in long-lasting Graves disease. Using its own MiXCR run on the multiplex PCR reads, TCRdb lists one record per CDR3 protein. The sample shows 420,000 or so distinct CDR3 sequences, over 15% of them seen only once. The same data also went into a second study, on T cells in Graves' hyperthyroidism and ophthalmopathy.

Sequenced material: peripheral blood mononuclear cells (PBMCs), taken at new diagnosis, from a patient treated with antithyroid drugs. These receptors all come from a woman in her late teens or twenties with Graves disease. The CDR3 runs from the conserved cysteine through the conserved F or W. Fields, in order: D gene, J gene, V gene, clone size, CDR3 protein, CDR3 DNA. A D gene is named only where the DNA matches it firmly. Expanded clones are given a class, and other clones once, few, many or no size at all.

D gene: -
J gene: TRBJ2-1
V gene: TRBV7-9
clone size: many
CDR3 protein: CASSNTEQFF
CDR3 DNA: TGTGCCAGCAGCAATACCGAACAGTTCTTC

D gene: TRBD2
J gene: TRBJ2-1
V gene: TRBV9
clone size: many
CDR3 protein: CASGRTSGRGSGYNEQFF
CDR3 DNA: TGTGCCAGCGGACGGACTAGCGGGAGGGGCTCAGGCTACAATGAGCAGTTCTTC

D gene: -
J gene: TRBJ1-5
V gene: TRBV3-1
clone size: many
CDR3 protein: CASSQGAYSNQPQHF
CDR3 DNA: TGTGCCAGCAGCCAGGGAGCGTATAGCAATCAGCCCCAGCATTTT

D gene: -
J gene: TRBJ2-2
V gene: TRBV30
clone size: -
CDR3 protein: CAWSVAGGLVGELFF
CDR3 DNA: TGTGCCTGGAGTGTAGCTGGGGGTTTGGTCGGGGAGCTGTTTTTT

D gene: TRBD2
J gene: TRBJ2-7
V gene: TRBV5-1
clone size: -
CDR3 protein: CASSLRAGVPYEQYF
CDR3 DNA: TGCGCCAGCAGCTTGAGAGCGGGAGTACCCTACGAGCAGTACTTC

D gene: -
J gene: TRBJ1-4
V gene: TRBV20-1
clone size: many
CDR3 protein: CSATRPGKLFF
CDR3 DNA: TGCAGTGCTACGAGACCTGGGAAACTGTTTTTT

D gene: -
J gene: TRBJ2-1
V gene: TRBV30
clone size: few
CDR3 protein: CAWSVASYNEQFF
CDR3 DNA: TGTGCCTGGAGTGTAGCTAGCTACAATGAGCAGTTCTTC

D gene: -
J gene: TRBJ2-1
V gene: TRBV10-3
clone size: few
CDR3 protein: CAISESVSGNEQFF
CDR3 DNA: TGTGCCATCAGTGAGTCGGTTAGCGGCAATGAGCAGTTCTTC

D gene: -
J gene: TRBJ2-2
V gene: TRBV11-2
clone size: many
CDR3 protein: CASRPTGLAPNTGELFF
CDR3 DNA: TGTGCCAGCAGACCTACTGGCTTAGCGCCAAACACCGGGGAGCTGTTTTTT

D gene: -
J gene: TRBJ1-1
V gene: TRBV5-1
clone size: many
CDR3 protein: CASSETQGSMNTEAFF
CDR3 DNA: TGCGCCAGCAGCGAAACACAGGGATCCATGAACACTGAAGCTTTCTTT

D gene: -
J gene: TRBJ2-5
V gene: TRBV6-2/TRBV6-3
clone size: many
CDR3 protein: CASTHDWYQETQYF
CDR3 DNA: TGTGCCAGCACCCACGACTGGTACCAAGAGACCCAGTACTTC

D gene: -
J gene: TRBJ2-7
V gene: TRBV7-3
clone size: many
CDR3 protein: CASSKDRGSYEQYF
CDR3 DNA: TGTGCCAGCAGCAAGGACCGAGGGAGCTACGAGCAGTACTTC

D gene: -
J gene: TRBJ2-7
V gene: TRBV6-1
clone size: many
CDR3 protein: CASSEGLTGAYEQYF
CDR3 DNA: TGTGCCAGCAGTGAAGGTCTTACTGGCGCTTACGAGCAGTACTTC

D gene: TRBD2
J gene: TRBJ2-1
V gene: TRBV6-2/TRBV6-3
clone size: many
CDR3 protein: CASRSGREYNEQFF
CDR3 DNA: TGTGCCAGCCGCAGCGGGAGAGAATACAATGAGCAGTTCTTC

D gene: TRBD1
J gene: TRBJ2-1
V gene: TRBV20-1
clone size: many
CDR3 protein: CSAIEGGRLSEQFF
CDR3 DNA: TGCAGTGCTATCGAAGGGGGCCGGCTTAGTGAGCAGTTCTTC

D gene: -
J gene: TRBJ1-1
V gene: TRBV30
clone size: many
CDR3 protein: CAWRETGDIEAFF
CDR3 DNA: TGTGCCTGGAGGGAGACGGGGGATATTGAAGCTTTCTTT

D gene: -
J gene: TRBJ2-2
V gene: TRBV5-1
clone size: few
CDR3 protein: CASRAGTGNTGELFF
CDR3 DNA: TGCGCCAGCAGAGCGGGGACAGGGAACACCGGGGAGCTGTTTTTT

D gene: TRBD2
J gene: TRBJ2-1
V gene: TRBV3-1
clone size: many
CDR3 protein: CASSQGWSGGRVNEQFF
CDR3 DNA: TGTGCCAGCAGCCAAGGATGGAGCGGTGGGAGGGTGAATGAGCAGTTCTTC

D gene: -
J gene: TRBJ1-2
V gene: TRBV29-1
clone size: -
CDR3 protein: CSVGPGASNYGYNF
CDR3 DNA: -

D gene: -
J gene: TRBJ2-5
V gene: TRBV2
clone size: many
CDR3 protein: CASMRRRQEETQYF
CDR3 DNA: TGTGCCAGCATGCGAAGGAGACAGGAAGAGACCCAGTACTTC

D gene: TRBD1
J gene: TRBJ2-5
V gene: TRBV29-1
clone size: -
CDR3 protein: CSGTGGQEAQYF
CDR3 DNA: TGCAGCGGAACAGGGGGGCAAGAGGCCCAGTACTTC

D gene: -
J gene: TRBJ2-6
V gene: TRBV12-3/TRBV12-4
clone size: many
CDR3 protein: CASSLLSGANVLTF
CDR3 DNA: TGTGCCAGCAGTCTCCTCTCTGGGGCCAACGTCCTGACTTTC

D gene: -
J gene: TRBJ2-3
V gene: TRBV11-3
clone size: many
CDR3 protein: CASSPGRSTDTQYF
CDR3 DNA: TGTGCCAGCAGCCCAGGACGCAGCACAGATACGCAGTATTTT

D gene: TRBD2
J gene: TRBJ2-1
V gene: TRBV2
clone size: many
CDR3 protein: CASSVERETYNEQFF
CDR3 DNA: TGTGCCAGCAGTGTCGAGCGGGAGACCTACAATGAGCAGTTCTTC

D gene: TRBD1
J gene: TRBJ2-5
V gene: TRBV10-2
clone size: few
CDR3 protein: CASSESLSGQGQETQYF
CDR3 DNA: TGCGCCAGCAGTGAGTCGCTATCTGGACAGGGACAAGAGACCCAGTACTTC

D gene: TRBD2
J gene: TRBJ2-1
V gene: TRBV7-9
clone size: many
CDR3 protein: CASSFGLARHEQFF
CDR3 DNA: TGTGCCAGCAGCTTCGGACTAGCTAGGCATGAGCAGTTCTTC

D gene: -
J gene: TRBJ1-1
V gene: TRBV11-2
clone size: few
CDR3 protein: CASSLDFMNTEAFF
CDR3 DNA: TGTGCCAGCAGCTTAGATTTCATGAACACTGAAGCTTTCTTT

D gene: -
J gene: TRBJ2-7
V gene: TRBV7-2
clone size: -
CDR3 protein: CASSLKPGTSYEQYF
CDR3 DNA: TGTGCCAGCAGCTTAAAGCCAGGGACCTCCTACGAGCAGTACTTC

D gene: TRBD2
J gene: TRBJ2-1
V gene: TRBV20-1
clone size: many
CDR3 protein: CSAYSGSSYNEQFF
CDR3 DNA: TGCAGTGCTTACAGCGGGAGCTCCTACAATGAGCAGTTCTTC

D gene: TRBD2
J gene: TRBJ2-3
V gene: TRBV28
clone size: many
CDR3 protein: CASKWTRSTDTQYF
CDR3 DNA: TGTGCCAGCAAGTGGACTAGATCCACAGATACGCAGTATTTT

D gene: TRBD2
J gene: TRBJ2-1
V gene: TRBV11-2
clone size: many
CDR3 protein: CASSSLGLAGRYEQFF
CDR3 DNA: TGTGCCAGCAGCTCACTGGGACTAGCGGGTCGTTATGAGCAGTTCTTC

D gene: -
J gene: TRBJ1-3
V gene: TRBV6-1
clone size: many
CDR3 protein: CASSRSISSGNTIYF
CDR3 DNA: TGTGCCAGCAGCAGAAGCATCAGCTCTGGAAACACCATATATTTT

D gene: TRBD1
J gene: TRBJ2-5
V gene: TRBV4-3
clone size: many
CDR3 protein: CASSLGQGETQYF
CDR3 DNA: TGCGCCAGCAGCCTCGGACAGGGCGAGACCCAGTACTTC

D gene: -
J gene: TRBJ2-7
V gene: TRBV30
clone size: few
CDR3 protein: CAWSVTVYEQYF
CDR3 DNA: TGTGCCTGGAGTGTTACAGTCTACGAGCAGTACTTC

D gene: -
J gene: TRBJ2-6
V gene: TRBV7-3
clone size: -
CDR3 protein: CASSILSGANVLTF
CDR3 DNA: TGTGCCAGCAGCATTCTCTCTGGGGCCAACGTCCTGACTTTC

D gene: TRBD2
J gene: TRBJ2-1
V gene: TRBV28
clone size: many
CDR3 protein: CASTTSGGSYNEQFF
CDR3 DNA: TGTGCCAGCACCACTAGCGGGGGATCCTACAATGAGCAGTTCTTC

D gene: -
J gene: TRBJ2-2
V gene: TRBV7-9
clone size: -
CDR3 protein: CASSFLHGSGELFF
CDR3 DNA: TGTGCCAGCAGCTTTTTACACGGCTCCGGGGAGCTGTTTTTT

D gene: -
J gene: TRBJ2-7
V gene: TRBV6-2/TRBV6-3
clone size: many
CDR3 protein: CASSYSLGSHEQYF
CDR3 DNA: TGTGCCAGCAGTTACTCTCTGGGTTCCCACGAGCAGTACTTC

D gene: -
J gene: TRBJ1-1
V gene: TRBV3-1
clone size: many
CDR3 protein: CASSQDVQAEAFF
CDR3 DNA: TGTGCCAGCAGCCAAGATGTGCAGGCTGAAGCTTTCTTT

D gene: TRBD2
J gene: TRBJ2-7
V gene: TRBV18
clone size: few
CDR3 protein: CASSPIGLAGVPARNEQYF
CDR3 DNA: TGTGCCAGCTCACCAATTGGGTTAGCGGGAGTCCCTGCCAGAAACGAGCAGTACTTC

D gene: -
J gene: TRBJ1-2
V gene: TRBV5-1
clone size: many
CDR3 protein: CASSGRSYGYGYTF
CDR3 DNA: TGCGCCAGCAGCGGCCGAAGTTACGGCTATGGCTACACCTTC

D gene: -
J gene: TRBJ2-7
V gene: TRBV3-1
clone size: -
CDR3 protein: CASSQQGLASYEQYF
CDR3 DNA: TGTGCCAGCAGCCAACAGGGTTTAGCGTCCTACGAGCAGTACTTC

D gene: -
J gene: TRBJ1-1
V gene: TRBV7-9
clone size: many
CDR3 protein: CASSLPQASNTEAFF
CDR3 DNA: TGTGCCAGCAGCCTCCCGCAGGCCTCGAACACTGAAGCTTTCTTT

D gene: -
J gene: TRBJ2-7
V gene: TRBV6-1
clone size: many
CDR3 protein: CASRLREQLSLIF
CDR3 DNA: TGTGCCAGCAGACTTCGGGAGCAGCTCTCCCTCATCTTC

D gene: -
J gene: TRBJ2-4
V gene: TRBV11-2
clone size: many
CDR3 protein: CASSLGEWRDIQYF
CDR3 DNA: TGTGCCAGCAGCTTGGGGGAATGGAGGGACATTCAGTACTTC

D gene: TRBD1
J gene: TRBJ1-3
V gene: TRBV5-6
clone size: few
CDR3 protein: CASSSMTGGSGNTIYF
CDR3 DNA: TGTGCCAGCAGCTCGATGACAGGGGGCTCTGGAAACACCATATATTTT

D gene: TRBD2
J gene: TRBJ2-3
V gene: TRBV5-1
clone size: -
CDR3 protein: CASSLEGGSLADTQYF
CDR3 DNA: TGCGCCAGCAGCTTGGAGGGCGGGAGTTTGGCAGATACGCAGTATTTT

D gene: TRBD1
J gene: TRBJ1-5
V gene: TRBV7-9
clone size: many
CDR3 protein: CASSDGQGENQPQHF
CDR3 DNA: TGTGCCAGCAGTGACGGACAGGGAGAGAATCAGCCCCAGCATTTT

D gene: -
J gene: TRBJ2-5
V gene: TRBV4-3
clone size: few
CDR3 protein: CASSQVPRETQYF
CDR3 DNA: TGCGCCAGCAGCCAAGTTCCCAGAGAGACCCAGTACTTC

D gene: -
J gene: TRBJ1-5
V gene: TRBV28
clone size: many
CDR3 protein: CASSLSLLGQPQHF
CDR3 DNA: TGTGCCAGCAGTTTGAGCCTACTCGGCCAGCCCCAGCATTTT

D gene: -
J gene: TRBJ2-1
V gene: TRBV3-1
clone size: many
CDR3 protein: CASSQALRDKYNEQFF
CDR3 DNA: TGTGCCAGCAGCCAAGCGTTGCGGGACAAGTACAATGAGCAGTTCTTC

D gene: -
J gene: TRBJ1-1
V gene: TRBV6-1
clone size: -
CDR3 protein: CASSFQRERNTEAFF
CDR3 DNA: TGTGCCAGCAGCTTCCAGCGGGAGCGGAACACTGAAGCTTTCTTT

D gene: TRBD1
J gene: TRBJ2-3
V gene: TRBV5-1
clone size: many
CDR3 protein: CASSGQGPTDTQYF
CDR3 DNA: TGCGCCAGCAGCGGACAGGGCCCCACAGATACGCAGTATTTT

D gene: -
J gene: TRBJ2-1
V gene: TRBV20-1
clone size: -
CDR3 protein: CSAMGDEQFF
CDR3 DNA: TGCAGTGCTATGGGAGATGAGCAGTTCTTC

D gene: TRBD2
J gene: TRBJ2-5
V gene: TRBV5-4
clone size: few
CDR3 protein: CASSLAAGGPETQYF
CDR3 DNA: TGTGCCAGCAGCTTGGCAGCGGGAGGGCCGGAGACCCAGTACTTC

D gene: -
J gene: TRBJ1-1
V gene: TRBV7-9
clone size: many
CDR3 protein: CASSLIGANTEAFF
CDR3 DNA: TGTGCCAGCAGCTTAATAGGGGCGAACACTGAAGCTTTCTTT

D gene: -
J gene: TRBJ1-2
V gene: TRBV5-5
clone size: many
CDR3 protein: CASSLEGRSYGYTF
CDR3 DNA: TGCGCCAGCAGCTTGGAGGGACGGAGTTATGGCTACACCTTC

D gene: -
J gene: TRBJ1-5
V gene: TRBV2
clone size: many
CDR3 protein: CASSEQESVGQPQHF
CDR3 DNA: TGTGCCAGCAGTGAACAGGAGTCGGTAGGGCAGCCCCAGCATTTT